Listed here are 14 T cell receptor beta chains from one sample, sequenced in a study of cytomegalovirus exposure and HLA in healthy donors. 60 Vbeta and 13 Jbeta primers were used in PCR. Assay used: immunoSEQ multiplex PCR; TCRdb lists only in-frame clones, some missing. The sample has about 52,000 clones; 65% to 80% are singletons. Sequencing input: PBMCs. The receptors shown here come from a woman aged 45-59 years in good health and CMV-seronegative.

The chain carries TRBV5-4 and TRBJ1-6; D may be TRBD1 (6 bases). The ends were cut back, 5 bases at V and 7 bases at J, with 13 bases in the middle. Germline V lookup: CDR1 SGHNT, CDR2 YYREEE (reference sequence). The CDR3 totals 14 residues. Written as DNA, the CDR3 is TGTGCCAGCAGTGTGGACAGCGACAATTCACCCCTCCACTTT. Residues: CASSVDSDNSPLHF.

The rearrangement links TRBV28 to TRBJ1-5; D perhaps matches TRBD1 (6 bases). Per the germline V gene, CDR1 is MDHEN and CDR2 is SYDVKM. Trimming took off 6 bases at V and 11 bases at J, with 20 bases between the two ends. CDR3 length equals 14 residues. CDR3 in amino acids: CASRPQGQDPAQHF. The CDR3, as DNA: TGTGCCAGCAGGCCACAGGGCCAGGATCCGGCCCAGCATTTT.

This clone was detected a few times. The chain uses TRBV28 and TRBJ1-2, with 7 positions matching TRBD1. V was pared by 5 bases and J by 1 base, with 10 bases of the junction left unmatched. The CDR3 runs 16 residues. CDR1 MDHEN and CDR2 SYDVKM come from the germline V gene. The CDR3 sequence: CASSGDSLGDNYGYTF. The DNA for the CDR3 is TGTGCCAGCAGTGGGGACAGCCTAGGCGATAACTATGGCTACACCTTC.

The CDR3: CASTGGGPSEQFF. The CDR3 nucleotides are TGTGCCAGCACTGGCGGGGGTCCTAGTGAGCAGTTCTTC. The chain carries TRBV28 and TRBJ2-1, with TRBD2 matching 7 bases. Trimming removed 7 bases from V and 9 bases from J; junction bases left unmatched: 9. Per germline, CDR1 MDHEN and CDR2 SYDVKM. The length of the CDR3 is 13 residues.

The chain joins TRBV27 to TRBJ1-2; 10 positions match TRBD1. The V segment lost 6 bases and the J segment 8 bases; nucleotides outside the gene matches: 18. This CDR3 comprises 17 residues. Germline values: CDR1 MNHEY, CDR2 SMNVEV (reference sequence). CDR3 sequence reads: CASSRTGTGAQSRGYTF. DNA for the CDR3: TGTGCCAGCAGCCGAACCGGGACAGGGGCACAATCAAGGGGCTACACCTTC.

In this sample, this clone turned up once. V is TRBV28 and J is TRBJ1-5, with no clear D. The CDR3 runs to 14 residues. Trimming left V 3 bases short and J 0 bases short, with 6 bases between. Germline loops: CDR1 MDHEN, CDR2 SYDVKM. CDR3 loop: CASSLSLSNQPQHF. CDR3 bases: TGTGCCAGCAGTTTGAGCCTTAGCAATCAGCCCCAGCATTTT. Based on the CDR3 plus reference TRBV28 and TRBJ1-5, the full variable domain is DVKVTQSSRYLVKRTGEKVFLECVQDMDHENMFWYRQDPGLGLRLIYFSYDVKMKEKGDIPEGYSVSREKKERFSLILESASTNQTSMYLCASSLSLSNQPQHFGDGTRLSIL.

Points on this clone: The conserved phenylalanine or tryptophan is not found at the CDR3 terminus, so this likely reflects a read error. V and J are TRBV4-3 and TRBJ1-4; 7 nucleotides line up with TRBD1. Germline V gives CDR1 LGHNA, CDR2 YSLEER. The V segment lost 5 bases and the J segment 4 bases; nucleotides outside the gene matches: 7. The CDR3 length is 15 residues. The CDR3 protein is CASSRTGTDNEKLFV. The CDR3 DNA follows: TGCGCCAGCAGCAGAACCGGGACAGATAATGAAAAACTGTTTGTT.

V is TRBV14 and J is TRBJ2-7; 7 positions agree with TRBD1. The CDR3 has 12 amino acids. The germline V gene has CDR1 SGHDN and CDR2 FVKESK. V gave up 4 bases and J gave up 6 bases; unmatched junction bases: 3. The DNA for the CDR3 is TGTGCCAGCAGCCCCAGGGGGACCGAGCAGTACTTC. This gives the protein CASSPRGTEQYF.

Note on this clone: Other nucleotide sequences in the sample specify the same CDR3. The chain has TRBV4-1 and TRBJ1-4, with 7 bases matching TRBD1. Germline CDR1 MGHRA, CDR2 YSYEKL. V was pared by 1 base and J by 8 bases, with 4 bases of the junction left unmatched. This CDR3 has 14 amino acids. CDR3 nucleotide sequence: TGCGCCAGCAGCCAAGGGACAGGAGACGAAAAACTGTTTTTT. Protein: CASSQGTGDEKLFF.

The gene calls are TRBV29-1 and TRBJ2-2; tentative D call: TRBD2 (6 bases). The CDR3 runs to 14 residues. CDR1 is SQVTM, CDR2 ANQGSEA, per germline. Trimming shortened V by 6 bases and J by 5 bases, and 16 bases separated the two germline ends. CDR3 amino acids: CSVSRGSRTGELFF. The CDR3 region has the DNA TGCAGCGTCTCCCGGGGGAGTCGTACCGGGGAGCTGTTTTTT.

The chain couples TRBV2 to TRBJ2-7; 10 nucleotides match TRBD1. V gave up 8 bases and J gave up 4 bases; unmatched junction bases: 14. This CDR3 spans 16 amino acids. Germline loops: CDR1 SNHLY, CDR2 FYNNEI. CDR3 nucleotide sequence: TGTGCCAGCCGTTCCCGGGACAGGGGTCCCCAATACGAGCAGTACTTC. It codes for CASRSRDRGPQYEQYF.

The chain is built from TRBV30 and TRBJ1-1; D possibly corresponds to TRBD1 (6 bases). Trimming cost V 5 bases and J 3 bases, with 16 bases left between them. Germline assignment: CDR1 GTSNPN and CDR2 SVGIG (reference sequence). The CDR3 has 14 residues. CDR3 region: CAWGQSRGYTEAFF. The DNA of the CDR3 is TGTGCCTGGGGCCAAAGCAGGGGCTACACTGAAGCTTTCTTT.

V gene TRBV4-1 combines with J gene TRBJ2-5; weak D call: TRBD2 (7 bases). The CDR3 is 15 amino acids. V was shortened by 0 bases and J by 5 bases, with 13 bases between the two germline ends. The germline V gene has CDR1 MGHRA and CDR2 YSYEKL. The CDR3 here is CASSQDGGAAETQYF. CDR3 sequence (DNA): TGCGCCAGCAGCCAAGATGGGGGGGCAGCGGAGACCCAGTACTTC.

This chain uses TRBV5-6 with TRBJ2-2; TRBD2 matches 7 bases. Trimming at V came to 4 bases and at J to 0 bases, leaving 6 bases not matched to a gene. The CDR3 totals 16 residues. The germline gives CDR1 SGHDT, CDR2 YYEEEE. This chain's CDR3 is CASSPTGGSNTGELFF. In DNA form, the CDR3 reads TGTGCCAGCAGCCCGACGGGGGGTTCGAACACCGGGGAGCTGTTTTTT.